Listed here are 13 T cell receptor beta chains from one sample, sequenced in a study of T cells after yellow fever vaccination. TCRdb called the 5' RACE reads again in MiXCR, with one record for every CDR3 protein. The table has some 200,000 distinct CDR3 sequences, 3% to 4% seen once. This sample comprised CD4+ T cells sorted from PBMCs, obtained 10 days after the yellow fever booster vaccination. These receptors came from a man between 18 and 35 years old who received the YFV17D yellow fever vaccine.

In its sample, this clonotype was seen many times. The rearrangement joins TRBV6-5 to TRBJ2-7; 8 bases are shared with TRBD1. The CDR3 is 16 amino acids. The V segment lost 5 bases and the J segment 5 bases; nucleotides outside the gene matches: 14. Germline CDR1 and CDR2: MNHEY and SVGAGI. Here the CDR3 reads CASSPGQGRSWDEQYF. The CDR3 region has the DNA TGTGCCAGCAGTCCCGGACAGGGCCGATCATGGGACGAGCAGTACTTC.

The sample holds many counts of this clonotype. The V call is TRBV7-2, the J call TRBJ2-3, with D possibly called TRBD1 or TRBD2 (6 bases each). The CDR3 covers 15 residues. V was shortened by 6 bases and J by 7 bases, with 20 bases between the two germline ends. Germline V gene sequence: CDR1 SGHTA, CDR2 FQGNSA. CDR3 DNA sequence: TGTGCCAGCAGTTCGGGGGCAGTGCTAACCTATACGCAGTATTTT. Translating gives CASSSGAVLTYTQYF.

This clonotype was detected ten times or more. This chain links TRBV12-3 or TRBV12-4 with TRBJ1-5; 9 nucleotides match TRBD1. The CDR3 length is 14 residues. Trimming cost V 6 bases and J 5 bases; bases outside gene matches: 5. The CDR3 coding sequence is TGTGCCAGCAGCCGGACAGGGGTTGATCAGCCCCAGCATTTT. As protein: CASSRTGVDQPQHF.

This chain connects TRBV7-2 to TRBJ2-7; 9 bases fit TRBD1. The length of the CDR3 is 14 residues. From germline, CDR1 is SGHTA and CDR2 FQGNSA. J was trimmed by 5 bases and V by 2 bases; bases with no gene match: 4. The CDR3 here is CASSLNGQGNEQYF. The CDR3 bases are TGTGCCAGCAGCTTAAATGGACAGGGGAACGAGCAGTACTTC.

This clonotype was seen many times. This chain uses TRBV10-3 with TRBJ2-5, with 9 bases lining up with TRBD2. The CDR3 length is 18 residues. V was pared by 3 bases and J by 0 bases, with 11 bases of the junction left unmatched. Germline V gene data show CDR1 as ENHRY and CDR2 as SYGVKD. CDR3: CAISDPSTSGGYQETQYF. Written as DNA, the CDR3 is TGTGCCATCAGTGATCCCTCGACTAGCGGAGGATACCAAGAGACCCAGTACTTC.

Only a few counts were recorded for this clonotype. The chain recombines TRBV5-4 with TRBJ2-1; tentatively, D is TRBD1 or TRBD2 (5 bases each). Trimming removed 2 bases at V and 1 base at J, with 10 bases between. The CDR3 is 15 residues long. Germline V CDR1 and CDR2: SGHNT, YYREEE (reference sequence). The CDR3 here is CASSFRGPSYNEQFF. In DNA form, the CDR3 reads TGTGCCAGCAGCTTCCGGGGCCCTTCCTACAATGAGCAGTTCTTC.

This clonotype was detected many times. The rearrangement uses TRBV2 and TRBJ2-1, with D maybe TRBD1 (6 bases). The CDR3 contains 16 residues. The V gene's germline CDR1 is SNHLY and CDR2 FYNNEI. The germline V and J ends were trimmed by 3 bases and 1 base, with 13 bases remaining between them. CDR3 nucleotide sequence: TGTGCCAGCAGTGACCCTGGGGGCGCGTCCTACAATGAGCAGTTCTTC. This encodes CASSDPGGASYNEQFF. The whole variable domain, filled in from reference TRBV2 and TRBJ2-1, reads EPEVTQTPSHQVTQMGQEVILRCVPISNHLYFYWYRQILGQKVEFLVSFYNNEISEKSEIFDDQFSVERPDGSNFTLKIRSTKLEDSAMYFCASSDPGGASYNEQFFGPGTRLTVL.

This clonotype came up many times. The V and J genes are TRBV29-1 and TRBJ2-1; a possible D gene is TRBD2 (5 bases). The CDR3 length is 12 residues. The V gene lost 4 bases and the J gene lost 8 bases, with 12 bases spanning the gap. Germline V CDR1 and CDR2: SQVTM, ANQGSEA. CDR3 bases: TGCAGCGTTGTCAGTGGAGGCGATGAGCAGTTCTTC. Its protein product is CSVVSGGDEQFF.

This clonotype was seen only a few times. The CDR3 loop is CAGESGDTDTQYF. CDR3 sequence (DNA): TGTGCCGGGGAGTCCGGGGACACAGATACGCAGTATTTT. This sequence joins TRBV6-1 and TRBJ2-3; perhaps TRBD2 as D (5 bases). This CDR3 is built from 13 residues. The germline V gene encodes CDR1 MNHNS and CDR2 SASEGT. The ends were cut back, 11 bases at V and 2 bases at J, with 14 bases in the middle.

The V call is TRBV7-2, the J call TRBJ2-3; D is uncertain. V lost 8 bases and J 4 bases, leaving 16 bases between the germline ends. Per the germline V gene, CDR1 is SGHTA and CDR2 is FQGNSA. The CDR3 is 14 residues long. CDR3 sequence (DNA): TGTGCCAGCCGCCCCCACACCCGGGCAGATACGCAGTATTTT. Translated, it gives CASRPHTRADTQYF.

This clonotype was seen repeatedly, ten times or more. The chain employs TRBV11-2 and TRBJ1-2; a possible D gene is TRBD1 (5 bases). Trimming took 5 bases from V and 0 from J, leaving 7 bases between them. This CDR3 spans 13 amino acids. The germline gives CDR1 SGHAT, CDR2 FQNNGV. CDR3 sequence: CASSPDTNYGYTF. The CDR3 nucleotides read TGTGCCAGCAGCCCGGACACTAACTATGGCTACACCTTC.

The chain links TRBV2 to TRBJ1-2; 7 bases are shared with TRBD1. J gave up 2 bases and V 4 bases, and 4 bases lay outside the gene matches. The length of the CDR3 is 14 residues. Germline V gives CDR1 SNHLY, CDR2 FYNNEI. This chain's CDR3 is CASSGDRANYGYTF. CDR3 sequence (DNA): TGTGCCAGCAGTGGCGACAGGGCCAACTATGGCTACACCTTC.

The V call is TRBV5-8, the J call TRBJ2-3; 9 positions agree with TRBD2. V shed 10 bases, J shed 0 bases, and the junction held 9 bases outside the gene matches. This CDR3 region has 15 residues. Germline CDR1 is SGHTS and CDR2 is YDEGEE. This CDR3 reads CAGSILAGSTDTQYF. CDR3 nucleotides: TGTGCCGGCTCCATCCTAGCGGGGAGCACAGATACGCAGTATTTT.